Ten or more counts support the clone carrying this T cell receptor beta chain. Source study methods: Amplifying reference gene primers gave estimates of nucleated cell counts. Clones were read by immunoSEQ multiplex PCR, and TCRdb kept only the in-frame ones, dropping some. V, J and clone size derive from that table, while D and trimming were established from the DNA sequence. The data show over 250,000 clones, with roughly nine tenths seen just once and approximately 9.4% held by the top ten. These data come from a study of blood T cell repertoires in COVID-19. Overall study context: The samples span acute and convalescent COVID-19 from the United States, Italy and Spain. PBMCs, B-cell-depleted T cells, or T cells provided the cDNA or gDNA that made up the material.

The CDR3 has 18 residues. The source is a man between 40 and 49 years old who had recovered from COVID-19. The chain joins TRBV21-1 to TRBJ1-6; the D call TRBD1 from the table was never checked on the DNA. TRBV21-1 is given as a pseudogene. The sequencing sample was made of peripheral blood. In DNA form, the CDR3 reads TGTGCCAGCAGCAATCATCCGGGACAGGACTCCTATAATTCACCCCTCCACTTT. Amino acids: CASSNHPGQDSYNSPLHF.